This TCR beta chain was documented in a study of CD4 T cells in relation to SARS-CoV-2 and coronaviruses. Study context: TCR beta CDR3s were sequenced after approximately 11-day antigen culture of PBMCs.

V was pared by 4 bases and J by 7 bases, with 16 bases of the junction left unmatched. The germline gives CDR1 SGHRS, CDR2 YFSETQ. The CDR3 extends over 19 amino acids. Only in-frame clones appear in the TCRdb table, and some are missing; sequencing was by immunoSEQ multiplex PCR. Here the sample spans roughly 45,000 clones, more than 65% being singletons. Cryopreserved PBMCs were CD4-enriched, then split into naive and memory cells. This clone was seen a single time. Its antigen is unidentified. The chain couples TRBV5-1 to TRBJ2-1; 14 nucleotides line up with TRBD2. Sequenced: naive CD4+ T cells from PBMCs, cultured in vitro. Subset noted: naive CD4+ T cells isolated by negative enrichment. The sequence was obtained from an adult with COVID-19. The CDR3: CASSPIWGTSGGLGNEQFF. CDR3 bases: TGCGCCAGCAGCCCCATCTGGGGGACTAGCGGGGGCCTTGGGAATGAGCAGTTCTTC.